The clone carrying this T cell receptor beta chain was seen a single time. Its antigen is undetermined. The data derive from a study of CD8 T cells in Susac syndrome. Notes on the study in general: As the study acknowledged, the number of individuals who were part of its TCR sequencing and HLA analysis was relatively small.

It was with random hexamers that roughly 0.45 to 1 ug RNA was reverse transcribed. TCRdb re-called the immunoSEQ multiplex PCR reads with MiXCR, one entry per CDR3 protein. Of roughly 220,000 distinct CDR3 sequences in the sample, less than 95% are singletons; the top ten hold 0.15% to 0.2%. The junction had 7 bases not matched to a gene; V was cut back by 11 bases and J by 4 bases. Germline loops: CDR1 SNHLY, CDR2 FYNNEI. The CDR3 runs 13 residues. The chain couples TRBV2 to TRBJ1-5, with 8 positions matching TRBD1. The TCR sequence derives from a human donor with Susac syndrome. Sequencing was carried out using CD4+ T cells from PBMCs. CDR3 bases: TGTGCCGGTGGACAGGGACGGAATCAGCCCCAGCATTTT. It specifies CAGGQGRNQPQHF.